The T cell receptor beta chain described here comes from a study of tumor T cells in aggressive B-cell lymphoma. With regard to this clone: The germline gene is not matched at one end of the junction; a read error may be the cause.

The CDR3 is 19 amino acids. Germline CDR1 and CDR2: SNHLY and FYNNEI. Only in-frame clones appear in the TCRdb table, and some are missing; sequencing was by immunoSEQ multiplex PCR. The data contain 9,000 or so clones, roughly 81% of them singletons. This sequence joins TRBV2 and TRBJ2-1; TRBD1 is a possible D gene (6 bases). This receptor was taken from an adult with diffuse large B cell lymphoma. Sequencing was carried out using tumor tissue. The CDR3 DNA reads TGTGCCGGCAGAGTCCCCCAGACAGGTCCCTACACTATCTTCGATGAGCAGTTCTTC. Its protein product is CAGRVPQTGPYTIFDEQFF. The variable domain in full, with the rest retrieved from reference TRBV2 and TRBJ2-1, is EPEVTQTPSHQVTQMGQEVILRCVPISNHLYFYWYRQILGQKVEFLVSFYNNEISEKSEIFDDQFSVERPDGSNFTLKIRSTKLEDSAMYFCAGRVPQTGPYTIFDEQFFGPGTRLTVL.